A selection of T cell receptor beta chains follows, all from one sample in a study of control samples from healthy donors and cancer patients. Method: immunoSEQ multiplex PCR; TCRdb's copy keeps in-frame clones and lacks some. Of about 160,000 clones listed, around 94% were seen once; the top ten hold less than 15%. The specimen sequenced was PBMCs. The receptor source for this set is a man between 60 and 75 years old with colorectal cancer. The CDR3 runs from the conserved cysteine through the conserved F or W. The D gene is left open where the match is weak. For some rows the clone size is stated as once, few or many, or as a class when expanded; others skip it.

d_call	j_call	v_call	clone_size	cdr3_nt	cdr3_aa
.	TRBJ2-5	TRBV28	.	TGTGCCAGCAGCTCAACAGGGTATTACGAGACCCAGTACTTC	CASSSTGYYETQYF
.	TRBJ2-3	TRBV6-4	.	TGTGCCAGCTGGCTTGGCTGGGACACAGATACGCAGTATTTT	CASWLGWDTDTQYF
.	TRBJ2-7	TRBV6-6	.	TGTGCCAGCAGTTACGGCAGGGCCCACGAGCAGTACTTC	CASSYGRAHEQYF
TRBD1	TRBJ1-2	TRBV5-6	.	TGTGCCAGCCGCTCGACTCAGTCCGGGACAGGTTATTTCTATGGCTACACCTTC	CASRSTQSGTGYFYGYTF
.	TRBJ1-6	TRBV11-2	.	TGTGCCAGCAGGAAGGGGCTCGATTATAATTCACCCCTCCACTTT	CASRKGLDYNSPLHF
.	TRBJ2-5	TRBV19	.	TGTGCCAGTAGTATAGGGGGGCCGGTCGAGACCCAGTACTTC	CASSIGGPVETQYF
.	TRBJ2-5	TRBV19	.	TGTGCCAGTAGTATAGAATCTGACAGCAAAGAGACCCAGTACTTC	CASSIESDSKETQYF
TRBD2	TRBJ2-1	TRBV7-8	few	TGTGCCAGCAGCTTTCCGACTAGCGGACTTTGGAATGAGCAGTTCTTC	CASSFPTSGLWNEQFF
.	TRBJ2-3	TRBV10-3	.	TGTGCCATCAAGGAGGGAATCGCAGATACGCAGTATTTT	CAIKEGIADTQYF
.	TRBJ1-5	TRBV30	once	TGTGCCTGGAGTGTAGACGGGGGTCAGCCCCAGCATTTT	CAWSVDGGQPQHF
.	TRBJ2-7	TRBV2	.	TGTGCCAGCAGCCAAGGACCAGTAGGCTACGAGCAGTACTTC	CASSQGPVGYEQYF
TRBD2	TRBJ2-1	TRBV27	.	TGTGCCAGCAGTCCGGGACTAGCCGCTAATGAGCAGTTCTTC	CASSPGLAANEQFF
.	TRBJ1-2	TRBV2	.	TGTGCCAGCAGTGAAAGGGGCCTCTATGGCTACACCTTC	CASSERGLYGYTF
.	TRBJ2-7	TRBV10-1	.	TGCGCCAGTTCCGGGCCGAGCTCCTACGAGCAGTACTTC	CASSGPSSYEQYF
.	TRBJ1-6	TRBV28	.	TGTGCCAGCAGTTTATTTGGGGACACCTATAATTCACCCCTCCACTTT	CASSLFGDTYNSPLHF
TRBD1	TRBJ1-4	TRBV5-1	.	TGCGCCAGCAGCTTGGGGGACAGTCAGGGGGTTAATGAAAAACTGTTTTTT	CASSLGDSQGVNEKLFF
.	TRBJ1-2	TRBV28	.	TGTGCCAGCAGTTTATGGGGGGACCGCTCTAACTATGGCTACACCTTC	CASSLWGDRSNYGYTF
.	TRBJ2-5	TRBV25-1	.	TGTGCCAGCAGTGAAAGAGGGAGGTTTTGGGAGACCCAGTACTTC	CASSERGRFWETQYF
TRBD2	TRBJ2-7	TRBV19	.	TGTGCCAGTAGGCCCGGGGGGGGGCGCTACGAGCAGTACTTC	CASRPGGGRYEQYF
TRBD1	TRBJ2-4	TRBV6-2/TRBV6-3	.	TGTGCCAGCAGTCCGGGACAGGGCACAAACATTCAGTACTTC	CASSPGQGTNIQYF
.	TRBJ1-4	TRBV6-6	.	TGTGCCAGCACAGCTCAGGGGAATAATGAAAAACTGTTTTTT	CASTAQGNNEKLFF
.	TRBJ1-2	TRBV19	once	TGTGCCAGTAGTATGGCGGGGCTTGGCCGGGGCTACACCTTC	CASSMAGLGRGYTF
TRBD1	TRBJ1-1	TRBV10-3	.	TGTGCCATCAGTTCCAGGGGGCAGGACACTGAAGCTTTCTTT	CAISSRGQDTEAFF
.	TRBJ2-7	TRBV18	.	TGTGCCAGCTCACCCCCTCTTTTGGGACGGCGGCTTTCTAGCTCCTACGAGCAGTACTTC	CASSPPLLGRRLSSSYEQYF
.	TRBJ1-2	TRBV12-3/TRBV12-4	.	TGTGCCAGCAGCCGGCAAAAGGGGACAGGCTACACCTTC	CASSRQKGTGYTF
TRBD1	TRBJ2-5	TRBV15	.	TGTGCCACCAGCGGGGACAGGGCACAAGAGACCCAGTACTTC	CATSGDRAQETQYF
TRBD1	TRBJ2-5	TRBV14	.	TGTGCCAGCAGCCAACAGACAGGGGAGTGGGAGACCCAGTACTTC	CASSQQTGEWETQYF
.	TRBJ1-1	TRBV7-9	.	TGTGCCAGCAGCTTAACAGGGAACACTGAAGCTTTCTTT	CASSLTGNTEAFF
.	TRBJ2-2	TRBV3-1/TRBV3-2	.	TGTGCCAGCAGCCCTGTTTCCGGGGAGCTGTTTTTT	CASSPVSGELFF
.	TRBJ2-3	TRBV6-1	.	TGTGCCAGCAGTGAAGTTGGGGATACGCAGTATTTT	CASSEVGDTQYF
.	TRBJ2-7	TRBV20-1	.	TGCAGTGCTAGTGGCAGCGTCTCCTACGAGCAGTACTTC	CSASGSVSYEQYF
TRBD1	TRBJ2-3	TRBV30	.	TGTGCCTGGAGCCCTCCGACAGGGACGGGCACAGATACGCAGTATTTT	CAWSPPTGTGTDTQYF
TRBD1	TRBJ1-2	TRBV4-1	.	TGCGCCAGCAGCCAAAACCGGGACAGCAATGGCTACACCTTC	CASSQNRDSNGYTF
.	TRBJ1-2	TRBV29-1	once	TGCAGCGTTGATTACCGGAGTGCCCCCCAGGGGACTAACTATGGCTACACCTTC	CSVDYRSAPQGTNYGYTF
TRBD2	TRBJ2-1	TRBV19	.	TGTGCCAGCCAACTAGCGGGGGGTAACTACAATGAGCAGTTCTTC	CASQLAGGNYNEQFF
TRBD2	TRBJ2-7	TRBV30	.	TGTGCCTGGAGACTAGCGGGGAGCTCCTACGAGCAGTACTTC	CAWRLAGSSYEQYF
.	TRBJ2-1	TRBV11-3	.	TGTGCCAGCAGCTTAGATGACACTTCCTACAATGAGCAGTTCTTC	CASSLDDTSYNEQFF
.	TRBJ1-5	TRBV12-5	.	TGTGCTAGTGGAGCGTTCGGCGAGCCCCAGCATTTT	CASGAFGEPQHF
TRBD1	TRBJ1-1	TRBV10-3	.	TGTGCCATCAGTGAGTCGACAGGGTCCCTCAGCACTGAAGCTTTCTTT	CAISESTGSLSTEAFF
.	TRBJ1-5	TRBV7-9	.	TGTGCCAGCAGCGCCAACACCAATCAGCCCCAGCATTTT	CASSANTNQPQHF
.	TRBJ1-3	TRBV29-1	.	TGCAGCGTGGGGGGGAGCTCTGGAAACACCATATATTTT	CSVGGSSGNTIYF
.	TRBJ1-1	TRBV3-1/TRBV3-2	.	TGTGCCAGCAAAGCAGGGCCAGAGACTGAAGCTTTCTTT	CASKAGPETEAFF
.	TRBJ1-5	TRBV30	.	TGTGCCTGGAGTAGAGGGAACAATCAGCCCCAGCATTTT	CAWSRGNNQPQHF
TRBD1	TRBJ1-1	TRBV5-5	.	TGTGCCAGCAGCCAGGGACAGGGAGCTCTATTTAGAGGGGCTTTCTTT	CASSQGQGALFRGAFF
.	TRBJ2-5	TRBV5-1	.	TGCGCCAGCAGCTTTAGTGGGGTTGGTACCGGCCAAGAGACCCAGTACTTC	CASSFSGVGTGQETQYF
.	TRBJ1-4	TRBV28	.	TGTGCCAGCCTTGACAGGAAGCAGGAAAAACTGTTTTTT	CASLDRKQEKLFF
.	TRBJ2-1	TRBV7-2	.	TGTGCCAGCAGCTTCCGGACTGCCGGTGAGCAGTTCTTC	CASSFRTAGEQFF
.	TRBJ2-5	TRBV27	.	TGTGCCAGCAGTTCCCAGGGGCGAAGCCGAGAGACCCAGTACTTC	CASSSQGRSRETQYF
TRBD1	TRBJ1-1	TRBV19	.	TGTGCCAGTACCCGACGACAGGGTAACACTGAAGCTTTCTTT	CASTRRQGNTEAFF
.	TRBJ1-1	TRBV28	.	TGTGCCAGCAGTTTTGGGGCAGTGAACACTGAAGCTTTCTTT	CASSFGAVNTEAFF
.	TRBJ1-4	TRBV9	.	TGTGCCAGCAGCCGACTCCCAGGGAAGAGTGAAAAACTGTTTTTT	CASSRLPGKSEKLFF
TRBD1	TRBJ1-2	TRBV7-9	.	TGTGCCAGCGGCGACAGGGGGATCGGAGGCTACACCTTC	CASGDRGIGGYTF
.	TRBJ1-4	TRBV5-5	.	TGTGCCAGCAGCTTCCGGGGGGCTATGGGTGAAAAACTGTTTTTT	CASSFRGAMGEKLFF